This T cell receptor (beta chain) was sequenced during a study of shared clonotypes between healthy human individuals. Study in general: Those who served as donors were a couple of women and three men between the ages of 18 and 49.

Concerning this clone: The same CDR3 can be traced to other DNA sequences in this sample.

V lost 0 bases and J lost 1; bases outside the gene matches: 5. CDR1 SEHNR and CDR2 FQNEAQ come from the germline V gene (reference sequence). This CDR3 is 17 amino acids long. 200 ng DNA, approximately 31,000 T cell genomes, went into each sorted-subset replicate PCR. The method was immunoSEQ multiplex PCR; TCRdb's version includes in-frame clones alone and lacks a portion of them. The sample carries about 320,000 clones, roughly 91% recorded once. The chain carries TRBV7-9 and TRBJ2-3; 9 nucleotides match TRBD1. Source material: memory CD8+ T cells sorted from blood. Subset of the sample: CD45RO+ cells pooled with CCR7-negative TemRA cells. This TCR derives from a man in his late teens or twenties in good health. The CDR3 region is CASSLAKDRGGTDTQYF. Here the CDR3 DNA reads TGTGCCAGCAGCTTAGCGAAGGACAGGGGAGGCACAGATACGCAGTATTTT.